This T cell receptor (beta chain) is from a study of molecular identifiers for immune sequencing clone quantification. Trimming took 5 bases from V and 2 from J; bases not matched to a gene: 9. CDR3 length equals 16 residues. Germline loops: CDR1 SGHVS, CDR2 FQNEAQ. TCRdb reprocessed the PCR reads with MiXCR, giving one entry per CDR3 protein. The sample consists of about 500,000 distinct CDR3 sequences, around 23% of them appearing once. This receptor was identified in a human donor in good health. Some libraries in this study had Jurkat cell RNA spiked in. The chain has TRBV7-8 and TRBJ1-2; 9 bases agree with TRBD1. The sample was naive CD8+ T cells from blood, with Jurkat cell RNA spiked in. Subset denoted: FACS-sorted CD8+CD4-CCR7+CD45RA+ naive T cells. The CDR3 spells CASSPFRGQGNYGYTF. CDR3 nucleotide sequence: TGTGCCAGCAGCCCCTTTCGGGGACAGGGCAACTATGGCTACACCTTC.